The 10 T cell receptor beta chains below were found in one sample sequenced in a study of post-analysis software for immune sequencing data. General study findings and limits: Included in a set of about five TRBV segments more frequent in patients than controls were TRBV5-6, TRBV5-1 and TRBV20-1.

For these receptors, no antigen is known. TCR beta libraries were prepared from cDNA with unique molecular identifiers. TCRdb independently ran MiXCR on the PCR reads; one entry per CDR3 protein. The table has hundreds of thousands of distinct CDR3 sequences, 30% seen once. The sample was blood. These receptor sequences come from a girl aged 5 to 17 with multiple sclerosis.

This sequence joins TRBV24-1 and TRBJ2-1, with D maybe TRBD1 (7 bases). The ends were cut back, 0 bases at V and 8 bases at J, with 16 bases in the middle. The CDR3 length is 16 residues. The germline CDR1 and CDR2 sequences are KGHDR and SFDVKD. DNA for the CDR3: TGTGCCACCAGTGATTTGGGAGGGGGCAATGGCGATGAGCAGTTCTTC. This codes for CATSDLGGGNGDEQFF.

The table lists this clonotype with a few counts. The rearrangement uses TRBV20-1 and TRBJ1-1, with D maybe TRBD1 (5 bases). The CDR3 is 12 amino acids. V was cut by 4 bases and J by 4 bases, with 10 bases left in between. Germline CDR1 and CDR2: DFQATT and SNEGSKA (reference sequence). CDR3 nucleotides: TGCAGTGCTATCGGGGCAAGCACTGAAGCTTTCTTT. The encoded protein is CSAIGASTEAFF.

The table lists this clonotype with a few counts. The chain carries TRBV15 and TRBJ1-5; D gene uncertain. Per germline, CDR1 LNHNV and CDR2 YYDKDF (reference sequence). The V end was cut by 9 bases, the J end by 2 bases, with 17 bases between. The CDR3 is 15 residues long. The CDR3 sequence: CATAGRVSGNQPQHF. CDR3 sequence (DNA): TGTGCCACAGCGGGAAGGGTCTCAGGCAATCAGCCCCAGCATTTT.

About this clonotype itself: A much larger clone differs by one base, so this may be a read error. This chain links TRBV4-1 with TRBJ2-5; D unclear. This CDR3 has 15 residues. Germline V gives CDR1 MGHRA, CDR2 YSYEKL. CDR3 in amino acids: CARSQILSKQETQYF. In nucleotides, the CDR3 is TGCGCCCGCAGCCAAATCCTGAGCAAACAAGAGACCCAGTACTTC.

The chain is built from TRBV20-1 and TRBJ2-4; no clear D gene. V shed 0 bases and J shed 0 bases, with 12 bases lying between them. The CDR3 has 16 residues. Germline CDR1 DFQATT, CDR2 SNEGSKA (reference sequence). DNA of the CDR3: TGCAGTGCTAGAGAAGTCTGGACGCTAGCCAAAAACATTCAGTACTTC. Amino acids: CSAREVWTLAKNIQYF.

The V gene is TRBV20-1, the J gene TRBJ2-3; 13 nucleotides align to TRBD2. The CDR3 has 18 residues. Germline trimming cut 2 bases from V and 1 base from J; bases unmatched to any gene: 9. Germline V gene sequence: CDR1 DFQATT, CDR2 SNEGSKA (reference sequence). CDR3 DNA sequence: TGCAGTGCTAGAAAACTAGCGGGAGGGCCTCCGGGCACAGATACGCAGTATTTT. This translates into CSARKLAGGPPGTDTQYF.

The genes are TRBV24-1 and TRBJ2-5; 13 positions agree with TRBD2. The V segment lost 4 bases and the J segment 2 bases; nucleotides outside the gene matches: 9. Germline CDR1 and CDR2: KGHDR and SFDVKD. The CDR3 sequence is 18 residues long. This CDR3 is CATSDPRGTSGAQETQYF. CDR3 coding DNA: TGTGCCACCAGTGACCCCCGCGGGACTAGCGGGGCACAAGAGACCCAGTACTTC.

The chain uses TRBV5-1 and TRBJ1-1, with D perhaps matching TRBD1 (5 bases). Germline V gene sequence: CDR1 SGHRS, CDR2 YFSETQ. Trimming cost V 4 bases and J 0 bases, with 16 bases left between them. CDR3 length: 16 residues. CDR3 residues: CASSGAAGRMNTEAFF. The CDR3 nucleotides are TGCGCCAGCAGCGGGGCGGCCGGCAGGATGAACACTGAAGCTTTCTTT.

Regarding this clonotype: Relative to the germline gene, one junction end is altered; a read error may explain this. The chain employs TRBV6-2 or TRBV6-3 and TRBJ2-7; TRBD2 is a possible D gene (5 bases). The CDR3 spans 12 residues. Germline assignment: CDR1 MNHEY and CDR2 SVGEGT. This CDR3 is CASSYEGGRQDF. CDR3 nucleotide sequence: TGTGCCAGCAGTTATGAGGGCGGCCGGCAGGACTTC.

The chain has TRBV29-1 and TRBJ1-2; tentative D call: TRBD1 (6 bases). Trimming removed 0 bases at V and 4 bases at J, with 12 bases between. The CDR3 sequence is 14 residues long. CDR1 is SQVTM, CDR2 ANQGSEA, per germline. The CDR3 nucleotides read TGCAGCGTTGAAGACGCAGGGGTTCTCTATGGCTACACCTTC. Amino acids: CSVEDAGVLYGYTF.